This TCR beta chain is from a study of a mutant IDH1 vaccine in newly diagnosed glioma. The CDR3 length is 14 residues. Trimming cost V 2 bases and J 4 bases, with 9 bases left between them. Germline-derived CDR1 and CDR2 are MDHEN and SYDVKM. The method was immunoSEQ multiplex PCR; TCRdb's version includes in-frame clones alone and lacks a portion of them. The sample yields tens of thousands of clones, roughly 91% seen once. Stated time point: week 5, during vaccination. The study gave 300 ug of mutant IDH1 20-mer peptide per vaccine dose, with topical imiquimod. As regards this clone: Its matching antigen is unknown.

The source was PBMCs, collected from a glioma patient whose treatment included an IDH1 peptide vaccine. This chain links TRBV28 with TRBJ1-5; D is unresolved. This clonotype was obtained from a woman in her fifties or sixties with glioma. The CDR3 sequence is CASSLRVRNQPQHF. The CDR3 bases are TGTGCCAGCAGTTTAAGGGTCAGGAATCAGCCCCAGCATTTT.